A single sample gave rise to the 22 T cell receptor beta chains below, sequenced in a study of Ad26.COV2.S vaccination and SARS-CoV-2 variants. Documented treatment: around 19 received Ad26.COV2.S at low or high dose, single or two shots; several received placebo; per-sample allocation not given. The samples date from day 63 after the first vaccine or placebo injection. Sequenced by immunoSEQ multiplex PCR; TCRdb stores in-frame clones only, minus some. Here the sample spans 300,000 to 400,000 clones, about nine tenths being singletons. The material was peripheral blood, obtained in a trial of Ad26.COV2.S vaccine versus placebo. The source is a person between 18 and 59 years old who received the Ad26.COV2.S COVID-19 vaccine or a placebo.

Only one count was recorded for this clone. Relative to the germline gene, one junction end is altered; a read error may explain this. The chain recombines TRBV7-7 with TRBJ2-2; tentatively, D is TRBD1 (5 bases). CDR3 size: 15 residues. Germline loops: CDR1 SSHAT, CDR2 FNYEAQ (reference sequence). The DNA of the CDR3 is TGTGCTAGCAGCTTTGGGCAGGGGAACACCGGGGAGCTGTTTTTT. Protein: CASSFGQGNTGELFF.

As to this clone: Other nucleotide sequences from this sample produce the same CDR3. The chain is built from TRBV5-1 and TRBJ2-7, with a possible D match to TRBD2 (7 bases). Trimming pared 4 bases from V and 2 bases from J, leaving 10 bases between. CDR1 SGHRS and CDR2 YFSETQ come from the germline V gene. The CDR3 totals 13 residues. DNA of the CDR3: TGCGCCAGCAGCCTGGGGGGGCCCTACGAGCAGTACTTC. It encodes CASSLGGPYEQYF.

This chain joins TRBV11-2 and TRBJ2-1; no definite D call. Trimming removed 2 bases at V and 7 bases at J, with 6 bases between. Germline CDR1 reads SGHAT; CDR2 reads FQNNGV. This CDR3 contains 12 residues. CDR3 sequence (DNA): TGTGCCAGCAGCTTAATGGGGAATGAGCAGTTCTTC. This translates into CASSLMGNEQFF.

This CDR3 reads CASSTTGDSYYGYTF. DNA of the CDR3: TGTGCCAGCAGCACCACAGGGGACTCTTACTATGGCTACACCTTC. The chain uses TRBV9 and TRBJ1-2, with 7 bases matching TRBD1. The germline CDR1 and CDR2 sequences are SGDLS and YYNGEE. The CDR3 covers 15 residues. The junction had 9 bases not matched to a gene; V was cut back by 4 bases and J by 3 bases.

J is TRBJ1-3 and V is TRBV3-1 (or the pseudogene TRBV3-2), with D possibly matching TRBD1 (6 bases). Trimming cost V 5 bases and J 2 bases, with 10 bases left between them. The CDR3 consists of 14 residues. CDR1 and CDR2 from the germline V gene are LGHDT and YNNKEL (reference sequence). The CDR3 reads CASSYTGTGNTIYF. CDR3 nucleotide sequence: TGTGCCAGCAGCTACACAGGGACTGGAAACACCATATATTTT.

The rearrangement links TRBV20-1 to TRBJ1-3, with D unclear. V shed 3 bases and J shed 14 bases, with 26 bases lying between them. The germline gives CDR1 DFQATT, CDR2 SNEGSKA (reference sequence). The CDR3 totals 15 residues. The CDR3 DNA sequence: TGCAGTGCTAGTCGTGGCGTATTGGTGGAGGGTCCCGTATATTTT. This sequence encodes CSASRGVLVEGPVYF.

This sequence joins TRBV7-9 and TRBJ2-1; 12 bases map to TRBD1. The CDR3 extends over 16 amino acids. Germline loops: CDR1 SEHNR, CDR2 FQNEAQ (reference sequence). J gave up 6 bases and V 5 bases, and 8 bases lay outside the gene matches. The CDR3 DNA is TGTGCCAGCAGCCTCGAAGGGACAGGGGGCCGCAATGAGCAGTTCTTC. This translates into CASSLEGTGGRNEQFF.

CDR3 residues: CASSSGDRSYEQYF. In nucleotides, the CDR3 is TGTGCCAGCAGTTCCGGGGACAGGTCCTACGAGCAGTACTTC. The rearrangement uses TRBV6-5 and TRBJ2-7; 8 positions agree with TRBD1. The CDR3 contains 14 residues. CDR1 is MNHEY, CDR2 SVGAGI, per germline. The junction had 3 bases not matched to a gene; V was cut back by 4 bases and J by 1 base.

V gene TRBV5-1 combines with J gene TRBJ1-6; 11 bases line up with TRBD1. The CDR3 sequence is 15 residues long. Germline trimming cut 3 bases from V and 9 bases from J; bases unmatched to any gene: 5. Looked up from germline, CDR1 is SGHRS and CDR2 is YFSETQ. Here the CDR3 reads CASSWTGGEVSPLHF. The DNA for the CDR3 is TGCGCCAGCAGCTGGACAGGGGGCGAGGTTTCACCCCTCCACTTT.

This chain joins TRBV29-1 and TRBJ2-7; 13 bases match TRBD2. The junction had 9 bases not matched to a gene; V was cut back by 4 bases and J by 6 bases. The CDR3 has 15 amino acids. Germline V gene sequence: CDR1 SQVTM, CDR2 ANQGSEA. The CDR3 DNA reads TGCAGCGTTGCTAGCACTAGCGGGGGGGCGAGCGAGCAGTACTTC. It codes for CSVASTSGGASEQYF.

The V call is TRBV7-2, the J call TRBJ1-5; D is undetermined. V lost 2 bases and J lost 5, with 19 bases in between. Per germline, CDR1 SGHTA and CDR2 FQGNSA. The CDR3 length is 17 residues. As DNA, the CDR3 is TGTGCCAGCAGCTTAATCGGTACGACACCGCAGGATCAGCCCCAGCATTTT. Protein sequence: CASSLIGTTPQDQPQHF.

This clone has a handful of counts. The chain links TRBV6-6 to TRBJ2-7; D ambiguous. Per germline, CDR1 MNHNY and CDR2 SVGAGI (reference sequence). CDR3 length: 12 amino acids. V lost 6 bases and J lost 3, with 9 bases in between. CDR3 sequence: CASRHALYEQYF. The DNA for the CDR3 is TGTGCCAGCAGGCATGCACTCTACGAGCAGTACTTC.

This clone was counted once. V usage is TRBV18 and J usage is TRBJ2-7, with 9 bases identical to TRBD1. The CDR3 totals 16 residues. Losses at the gene ends were 1 base for V and 5 bases for J; bases not matched to a gene: 9. In germline, CDR1 is KGHSH, CDR2 LQKENI. The CDR3 DNA reads TGTGCCAGCTCACCACTCCCGGGACAGGGTGGCCACGAGCAGTACTTC. Protein: CASSPLPGQGGHEQYF.

The chain is built from TRBV7-8 and TRBJ2-7; D unclear. The germline CDR1 and CDR2 sequences are SGHVS and FQNEAQ. CDR3 size: 14 residues. Trimming left V 1 base short and J 5 bases short, with 12 bases between. The CDR3 DNA sequence: TGTGCCAGCAGCTTAGAGATGGGGTGGAACGAGCAGTACTTC. Its protein is CASSLEMGWNEQYF.

This chain uses TRBV10-3 with TRBJ1-1; maybe TRBD1 (6 bases). Germline V CDR1 and CDR2: ENHRY, SYGVKD. The CDR3 spans 12 residues. V was shortened by 9 bases and J by 4 bases, with 12 bases between the two germline ends. For the CDR3, the DNA is TGTGCCATAAACACAGGGACCACTGAAGCTTTCTTT. This codes for CAINTGTTEAFF.

The V call is TRBV27, the J call TRBJ2-3; D gene uncertain. Germline CDR1 and CDR2: MNHEY and SMNVEV (reference sequence). The CDR3 has 16 residues. The V gene lost 5 bases and the J gene lost 2 bases, with 17 bases spanning the gap. The CDR3 DNA is TGTGCCAGCAGTGAGGACGGAGCCCCTAACACAGATACGCAGTATTTT. This gives the protein CASSEDGAPNTDTQYF.

The chain uses TRBV14 and TRBJ2-7; TRBD2 aligns across 8 bases. The CDR3 is 12 amino acids. From germline, CDR1 is SGHDN and CDR2 FVKESK. After removal of 3 bases from V and 6 bases from J, the junction contained 1 base not matched to a gene. The CDR3 sequence: CASSHTSGEQYF. DNA for the CDR3: TGTGCCAGCAGCCATACTAGCGGCGAGCAGTACTTC.

The chain links TRBV4-2 to TRBJ1-2; unclear D gene. Between the trimmed V and J ends, which lost 0 bases and 2 bases, there was a span of 10 bases. The CDR3 covers 15 residues. Germline assignment: CDR1 LGHNA and CDR2 YNFKEQ. The CDR3 sequence is CASSQDRGANYGYTF. As DNA, the CDR3 is TGTGCCAGCAGCCAAGATCGGGGAGCGAACTATGGCTACACCTTC.

This clone has more than one count but fewer than ten. Different DNA sequences within this sample yield the same CDR3. The V call is TRBV7-2, the J call TRBJ1-5; the D is unclear. Germline CDR1 reads SGHTA; CDR2 reads FQGNSA. This CDR3 contains 13 residues. Trimming shortened V by 2 bases and J by 2 bases, and 4 bases separated the two germline ends. CDR3 in DNA: TGTGCCAGCAGCTTAAGGGGCAATCAGCCCCAGCATTTT. This gives the protein CASSLRGNQPQHF. Filled out from reference TRBV7-2 and TRBJ1-5, the complete variable domain reads GAGVSQSPSNKVTEKGKDVELRCDPISGHTALYWYRQSLGQGLEFLIYFQGNSAPDKSGLPSDRFSAERTGGSVSTLTIQRTQQEDSAVYLCASSLRGNQPQHFGDGTRLSIL.

The chain uses TRBV30 and TRBJ1-1; 7 bases are a match to TRBD1. The V and J ends lost 5 bases and 9 bases, in that order; junction bases with no gene match: 6. This CDR3 contains 11 residues. Germline CDR1 is GTSNPN and CDR2 is SVGIG (reference sequence). CDR3 sequence reads: CAWGRQGKAFF. The CDR3 DNA follows: TGTGCCTGGGGAAGACAGGGAAAAGCTTTCTTT. Supplemented by reference TRBV30 and TRBJ1-1, the full variable domain reads SQTIHQWPATLVQPVGSPLSLECTVEGTSNPNLYWYRQAAGRGLQLLFYSVGIGQISSEVPQNLSASRPQDRQFILSSKKLLLSDSGFYLCAWGRQGKAFFGQGTRLTVV.

This chain uses TRBV5-4 with TRBJ1-2, with 7 bases aligning to TRBD1. CDR1 is SGHNT, CDR2 YYREEE, per germline (reference sequence). The J segment lost 7 bases and the V segment lost 4 bases, leaving 13 bases of the junction unmatched. CDR3 size: 15 residues. This CDR3 is CASSPGWETGVGYTF. CDR3 DNA: TGTGCCAGCAGCCCAGGGTGGGAAACAGGGGTTGGCTACACCTTC.

The CDR3 here is CASSSRGTGDYNEQFF. CDR3 DNA sequence: TGTGCCAGCAGCTCCCGAGGGACAGGGGACTACAATGAGCAGTTCTTC. The chain carries TRBV28 and TRBJ2-1, with TRBD1 matching 10 bases. The CDR3 totals 16 residues. Germline-derived CDR1 and CDR2 are MDHEN and SYDVKM. V dropped 6 bases and J dropped 3; count of bases not matched to a gene: 8.